One sample yielded the 28 T cell receptor beta chains listed below, sequenced in a study of blood T cell repertoires in COVID-19 (dated by TCRdb to 2019 to 2021). The library relied on the immunoSEQ multiplex PCR assay. Entries here come from immuneACCESS through TCRdb and include only in-frame sequences with V and J called. Some clones fail to appear in such tables; in the studies checked, an unresolved V gene covers under half of the shortfall, and the cause of the remainder is unknown. Recorded for this sample are 200,000 or so clones; nearly 90% of them occurred a single time. The top ten clones comprise about 6.8% of the sample. The sample comprised peripheral blood. The receptor set was obtained from a woman in her forties who had recovered from COVID-19.

The chain employs TRBV5-1 and TRBJ2-3; TRBD1 matches at 7 bases. Germline values: CDR1 SGHRS, CDR2 YFSETQ. The CDR3 runs 16 residues. The V gene end was trimmed by 4 bases and the J gene end by 0 bases; junction bases not matched to a gene: 8. In DNA, the CDR3 is TGCGCCAGCAGCATACCGACAGGGTCTAGCACAGATACGCAGTATTTT. Protein: CASSIPTGSSTDTQYF.

This clone was observed at least ten times. The V call is TRBV2, the J call TRBJ1-4; 7 nucleotides align to TRBD1. The CDR3 is made up of 14 amino acids. Germline assignment: CDR1 SNHLY and CDR2 FYNNEI. The V gene end was trimmed by 5 bases and the J gene end by 7 bases; junction bases not matched to a gene: 7. This CDR3 reads CASSPPDRVEKLFF. In DNA form, the CDR3 reads TGTGCCAGCAGTCCACCCGACAGGGTTGAAAAACTGTTTTTT.

The rearrangement joins TRBV11-1 to TRBJ1-1, with D perhaps matching TRBD1 (5 bases). The CDR3 extends over 13 amino acids. Germline CDR1 reads SGHAT; CDR2 reads FQDESV (reference sequence). Trimming took off 5 bases at V and 3 bases at J, with 10 bases between the two ends. Written as DNA, the CDR3 is TGTGCCAGCAGCCAGCAGACAGACACTGAAGCTTTCTTT. The encoded protein is CASSQQTDTEAFF. Together with reference TRBV11-1 and TRBJ1-1, the CDR3 gives the full variable domain: EAEVAQSPRYKITEKSQAVAFWCDPISGHATLYWYRQILGQGPELLVQFQDESVVDDSQLPKDRFSAERLKGVDSTLKIQPAELGDSAMYLCASSQQTDTEAFFGQGTRLTVV.

The V and J genes are TRBV7-3 and TRBJ2-2; TRBD2 matches 13 bases. Trimming took 5 bases from V and 4 from J; bases not matched to a gene: 13. This CDR3 comprises 19 residues. The germline gives CDR1 SGHTA, CDR2 FQGTGA. As DNA, the CDR3 is TGTGCCAGCAGCCCAGGGGGGCCGGGACTAGCGGGAATCACCGGGGAGCTGTTTTTT. Its protein is CASSPGGPGLAGITGELFF. Full variable domain (missing parts from reference TRBV7-3 and TRBJ2-2): GAGVSQTPSNKVTEKGKYVELRCDPISGHTALYWYRQSLGQGPEFLIYFQGTGAADDSGLPNDRFFAVRPEGSVSTLKIQRTERGDSAVYLCASSPGGPGLAGITGELFFGEGSRLTVL.

V gene TRBV28 combines with J gene TRBJ1-2, with D unresolved. Trimming cost V 5 bases and J 2 bases, with 6 bases left between them. This CDR3 is built from 12 residues. Per the germline V gene, CDR1 is MDHEN and CDR2 is SYDVKM. CDR3 DNA sequence: TGTGCCAGCAGTCTAGAGAACTATGGCTACACCTTC. Translated, it gives CASSLENYGYTF.

V and J are TRBV5-1 and TRBJ2-3; 7 positions agree with TRBD1. Germline trimming cut 4 bases from V and 0 bases from J; bases unmatched to any gene: 11. The CDR3 is 17 amino acids. The germline V gene encodes CDR1 SGHRS and CDR2 YFSETQ. CDR3 sequence reads: CASSPSKTGQSTDTQYF. The CDR3 DNA sequence: TGCGCCAGCAGCCCATCAAAAACGGGACAGAGCACAGATACGCAGTATTTT.

The V call is TRBV18, the J call TRBJ1-6; D is ambiguous. This CDR3 is built from 16 residues. Germline-derived CDR1 and CDR2 are KGHSH and LQKENI. Trimming stripped 1 base from V and 5 bases from J, with 12 bases between. The CDR3 DNA is TGTGCCAGCTCACCACGGACTACCGGGGATAATTCACCCCTCCACTTT. Protein sequence: CASSPRTTGDNSPLHF. The whole variable domain, remainder taken from reference TRBV18 and TRBJ1-6, is NAGVMQNPRHLVRRRGQEARLRCSPMKGHSHVYWYRQLPEEGLKFMVYLQKENIIDESGMPKERFSAEFPKEGPSILRIQQVVRGDSAAYFCASSPRTTGDNSPLHFGNGTRLTVT.

This rearrangement joins TRBV9 to TRBJ2-3, with a tentative D call TRBD1 (5 bases). V was pared by 4 bases and J by 4 bases, with 10 bases between. The germline V gene encodes CDR1 SGDLS and CDR2 YYNGEE. The CDR3 spans 13 residues. The DNA of the CDR3 is TGTGCCAGCAGCCCACAGGTCGCAGATACGCAGTATTTT. It translates to CASSPQVADTQYF.

The chain combines TRBV7-3 with TRBJ2-1, with 7 bases lining up with TRBD1. The CDR3 totals 15 residues. Germline CDR1 reads SGHTA; CDR2 reads FQGTGA. V was pared by 5 bases and J by 7 bases, with 11 bases of the junction left unmatched. The CDR3 loop is CASSPGGTRLNEQFF. The CDR3 DNA follows: TGTGCCAGCAGCCCAGGGGGAACCAGGTTGAATGAGCAGTTCTTC.

V gene TRBV13 combines with J gene TRBJ2-7, with D tentatively TRBD2 (6 bases). V shed 5 bases and J shed 3 bases, with 17 bases lying between them. The CDR3 totals 15 residues. The germline V gene encodes CDR1 PRHDT and CDR2 FYEKMQ (reference sequence). The CDR3 DNA follows: TGTGCCAGCAGCCCCGCGGTAGCGGCCGTCTACGAGCAGTACTTC. Translating gives CASSPAVAAVYEQYF. Drawing the rest from reference TRBV13 and TRBJ2-7, the complete variable domain is AAGVIQSPRHLIKEKRETATLKCYPIPRHDTVYWYQQGPGQDPQFLISFYEKMQSDKGSIPDRFSAQQFSDYHSELNMSSLELGDSALYFCASSPAVAAVYEQYFGPGTRLTVT.

The chain uses TRBV4-2 and TRBJ2-1, with 14 nucleotides matching TRBD2. J was trimmed by 9 bases and V by 0 bases; bases with no gene match: 7. Germline-derived CDR1 and CDR2 are LGHNA and YNFKEQ. The CDR3 has 17 amino acids. The chain's CDR3 is CASSQESTGLAGGEQFF. In nucleotides, the CDR3 is TGTGCCAGCAGCCAAGAAAGTACAGGACTAGCGGGAGGTGAGCAGTTCTTC.

The chain links TRBV27 to TRBJ2-3, with 8 bases aligning to TRBD1. Germline-derived CDR1 and CDR2 are MNHEY and SMNVEV (reference sequence). V trimming: 7 bases; J trimming: 4 bases; junction bases outside the gene matches: 1. There are 12 residues in the CDR3. CDR3: CASKQGADTQYF. In DNA form, the CDR3 reads TGTGCCAGCAAACAGGGGGCAGATACGCAGTATTTT.

This clone was detected a few times. The genes are TRBV18 and TRBJ1-1; D perhaps matches TRBD1 (5 bases). Germline lookup yields CDR1 KGHSH and CDR2 LQKENI. The CDR3 has 14 amino acids. V shed 6 bases and J shed 1 base, with 12 bases lying between them. As DNA, the CDR3 is TGTGCCAGCTCCAGGACAAATGGGAACACTGAAGCTTTCTTT. It is translated as CASSRTNGNTEAFF.

The chain joins TRBV3-1 (or the pseudogene TRBV3-2) to TRBJ1-2, with TRBD1 as a possible D gene (6 bases). Germline V gene data show CDR1 as LGHDT and CDR2 as YNNKEL (reference sequence). The V end was cut by 4 bases, the J end by 5 bases, with 11 bases between. The length of the CDR3 is 13 residues. CDR3 in DNA: TGTGCCAGCAGCCCCGGGACATTGTATGGCTACACCTTC. Its protein is CASSPGTLYGYTF.

The rearrangement links TRBV7-9 to TRBJ2-7, with 11 bases identical to TRBD1. The CDR3 sequence is 17 residues long. The V gene end was trimmed by 6 bases and the J gene end by 2 bases; junction bases not matched to a gene: 12. Germline V gives CDR1 SEHNR, CDR2 FQNEAQ (reference sequence). CDR3 amino acids: CASSKGTGGDETYEQYF. The CDR3 DNA follows: TGTGCCAGCAGTAAAGGGACAGGGGGAGATGAAACCTACGAGCAGTACTTC.

J is TRBJ1-5 and V is TRBV19; TRBD1 agrees at 9 bases. This CDR3 comprises 16 residues. Germline CDR1 is LNHDA and CDR2 is SQIVND (reference sequence). After removal of 5 bases from V and 0 bases from J, the junction contained 5 bases not matched to a gene. In DNA, the CDR3 is TGTGCCAGTAGTCCACGGACAGGGGATAGCAATCAGCCCCAGCATTTT. As protein: CASSPRTGDSNQPQHF.

The rearrangement links TRBV21-1 to TRBJ2-1; the listed D gene, TRBD2, was not tested against the DNA. TRBV21-1 is a known pseudogene. The CDR3 loop spans 20 amino acids. DNA for the CDR3: TGTGCCAGCAGCAAAGGTCGAGATGACGGACTAGCGGAAAGTTACAATGAGCAGTTCTTC. Amino acids: CASSKGRDDGLAESYNEQFF.

This chain joins TRBV6-5 and TRBJ1-1; 7 bases agree with TRBD1. This CDR3 is built from 14 residues. Losses at the gene ends were 2 bases for V and 3 bases for J; bases not matched to a gene: 3. Germline lookup yields CDR1 MNHEY and CDR2 SVGAGI. The CDR3: CASSYHGTDTEAFF. For the CDR3, the DNA is TGTGCCAGCAGTTACCACGGGACAGACACTGAAGCTTTCTTT.

In this sample, this clone turned up once. The J gene is TRBJ2-5, the V gene TRBV5-1; TRBD1 aligns across 7 bases. The V gene's germline CDR1 is SGHRS and CDR2 YFSETQ. After removal of 4 bases from V and 5 bases from J, the junction contained 8 bases not matched to a gene. The CDR3 runs 14 residues. The CDR3, as DNA: TGCGCCAGCAGCGAAACAGGGGATACGGAGACCCAGTACTTC. Translating it yields CASSETGDTETQYF.

V gene TRBV6-5 combines with J gene TRBJ2-7, with 7 bases fitting TRBD2. This CDR3 is 12 amino acids long. J gave up 3 bases and V 6 bases, and 2 bases lay outside the gene matches. The V gene's germline CDR1 is MNHEY and CDR2 SVGAGI. CDR3 amino acids: CASSRTSYEQYF. The DNA for the CDR3 is TGTGCCAGCAGCCGGACTAGCTACGAGCAGTACTTC.

J is TRBJ1-2 and V is TRBV25-1; 10 bases are a match to TRBD1. The CDR3 spans 15 residues. The germline CDR1 and CDR2 sequences are MGHDK and SYGVNS. The V gene end was trimmed by 5 bases and the J gene end by 8 bases; junction bases not matched to a gene: 11. CDR3 region: CASSPLGTGVGGYTF. The DNA of the CDR3 is TGTGCCAGCAGTCCCCTCGGGACAGGGGTGGGCGGCTACACCTTC.

The chain links TRBV6-5 to TRBJ2-7, with D maybe TRBD2 (5 bases). The CDR3 loop spans 10 amino acids. With 5 bases removed from V and 7 bases from J, the gap between germline ends came to 6 bases. The germline CDR1 and CDR2 sequences are MNHEY and SVGAGI. As DNA, the CDR3 is TGTGCCAGCAGTACGGGGGAGCAGTACTTC. It specifies CASSTGEQYF.

The rearrangement uses TRBV29-1 and TRBJ2-2; 7 bases are shared with TRBD2. CDR3 length equals 13 residues. CDR1 is SQVTM and CDR2 is ANQGSEA in the germline V gene. The junction had 3 bases not matched to a gene; V was cut back by 3 bases and J by 5 bases. The CDR3 sequence is CSVDAGDTGELFF. The CDR3 nucleotides read TGCAGCGTTGACGCGGGAGATACCGGGGAGCTGTTTTTT.

V is TRBV4-2 and J is TRBJ1-2, with unresolved D. V was trimmed by 2 bases and J by 5 bases, leaving 6 bases between them. CDR3 length: 12 residues. Germline V CDR1 and CDR2: LGHNA, YNFKEQ. The CDR3 DNA reads as TGTGCCAGCAGCCAATCTGTTTATGGCTACACCTTC. Translation gives CASSQSVYGYTF.

The chain recombines TRBV12-3 or TRBV12-4 with TRBJ1-1; 7 nucleotides match TRBD1. The V and J ends lost 8 bases and 5 bases, in that order; junction bases with no gene match: 8. The CDR3 is 13 residues long. CDR3 nucleotides: TGTGCCAGCTGTCCAGGGGGTATGACTGAAGCTTTCTTT. Encoded protein: CASCPGGMTEAFF.

This sequence joins TRBV19 and TRBJ2-7; the D gene is possibly TRBD1 (6 bases). The CDR3 runs to 16 residues. Trimming removed 5 bases at V and 0 bases at J, with 17 bases between. Germline loops: CDR1 LNHDA, CDR2 SQIVND (reference sequence). CDR3 sequence: CASSSRTAESSYEQYF. The CDR3 DNA sequence: TGTGCCAGTAGTTCCCGGACAGCGGAGAGCTCCTACGAGCAGTACTTC.

The chain joins TRBV27 to TRBJ2-3; D remains ambiguous. This CDR3 contains 14 residues. The V gene's germline CDR1 is MNHEY and CDR2 SMNVEV (reference sequence). V dropped 3 bases and J dropped 2 bases, with 9 bases sitting between them. CDR3 in DNA: TGTGCCAGCAGTTTGGGCCAAGTCACAGATACGCAGTATTTT. Amino acid sequence: CASSLGQVTDTQYF.

The gene calls are TRBV11-3 and TRBJ2-3, with TRBD2 matching 14 bases. Germline values: CDR1 SGHNT, CDR2 YENEEA. Trimming at V came to 3 bases and at J to 3 bases, leaving 14 bases not matched to a gene. CDR3 length equals 20 residues. The CDR3 loop is CASSFTGLAGVRSGTDTQYF. The CDR3 DNA reads as TGTGCCAGCAGCTTCACGGGACTAGCGGGAGTCCGAAGTGGGACAGATACGCAGTATTTT. Looking up the rest from reference TRBV11-3 and TRBJ2-3 gives the full variable domain: EAGVVQSPRYKIIEKKQPVAFWCNPISGHNTLYWYLQNLGQGPELLIRYENEEAVDDSQLPKDRFSAERLKGVDSTLKIQPAELGDSAVYLCASSFTGLAGVRSGTDTQYFGPGTRLTVL.